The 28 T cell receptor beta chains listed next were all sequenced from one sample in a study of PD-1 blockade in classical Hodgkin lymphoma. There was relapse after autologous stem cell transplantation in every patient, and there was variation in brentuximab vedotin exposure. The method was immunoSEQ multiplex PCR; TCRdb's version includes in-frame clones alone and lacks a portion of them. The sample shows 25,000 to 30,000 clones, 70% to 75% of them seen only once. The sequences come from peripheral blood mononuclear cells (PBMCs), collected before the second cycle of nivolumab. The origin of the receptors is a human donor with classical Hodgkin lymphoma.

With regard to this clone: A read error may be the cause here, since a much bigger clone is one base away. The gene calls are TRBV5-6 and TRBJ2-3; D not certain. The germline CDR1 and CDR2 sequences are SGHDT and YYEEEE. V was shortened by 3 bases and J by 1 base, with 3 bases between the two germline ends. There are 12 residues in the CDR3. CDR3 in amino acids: CASSWGTDTQYF. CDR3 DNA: TGTGCCAGCAGCTGGGGCACAGATACGCAGTATTTT. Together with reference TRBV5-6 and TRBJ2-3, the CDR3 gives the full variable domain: DAGVTQSPTHLIKTRGQQVTLRCSPKSGHDTVSWYQQALGQGPQFIFQYYEEEERQRGNFPDRFSGHQFPNYSSELNVNALLLGDSALYLCASSWGTDTQYFGPGTRLTVL.

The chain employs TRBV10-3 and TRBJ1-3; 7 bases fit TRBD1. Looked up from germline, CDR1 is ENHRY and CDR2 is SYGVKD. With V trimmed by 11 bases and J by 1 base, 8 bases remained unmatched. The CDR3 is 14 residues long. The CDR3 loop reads CASTGDLSGNTIYF. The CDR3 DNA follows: TGTGCCTCCACAGGGGATCTGTCTGGAAACACCATATATTTT.

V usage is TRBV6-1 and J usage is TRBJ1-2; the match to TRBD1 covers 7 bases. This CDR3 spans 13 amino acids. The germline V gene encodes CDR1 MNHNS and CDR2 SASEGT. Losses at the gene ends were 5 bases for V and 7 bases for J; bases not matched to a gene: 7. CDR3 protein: CASSPGQSVGYTF. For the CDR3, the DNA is TGTGCCAGCAGTCCGGGACAGTCGGTTGGCTACACCTTC.

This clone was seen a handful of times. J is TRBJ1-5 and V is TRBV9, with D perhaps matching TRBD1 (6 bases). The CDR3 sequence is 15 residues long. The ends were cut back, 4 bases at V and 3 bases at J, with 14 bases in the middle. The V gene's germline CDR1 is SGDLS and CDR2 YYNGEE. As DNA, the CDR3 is TGTGCCAGCAGCCTCCGGGGGGCTACCAATCAGCCCCAGCATTTT. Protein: CASSLRGATNQPQHF.

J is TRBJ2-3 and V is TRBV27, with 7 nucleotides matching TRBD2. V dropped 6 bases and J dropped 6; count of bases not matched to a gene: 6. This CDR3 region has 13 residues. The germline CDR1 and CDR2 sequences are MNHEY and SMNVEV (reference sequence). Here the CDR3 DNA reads TGTGCCAGCAGAAAGCGGGGCGAGGATACGCAGTATTTT. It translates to CASRKRGEDTQYF.

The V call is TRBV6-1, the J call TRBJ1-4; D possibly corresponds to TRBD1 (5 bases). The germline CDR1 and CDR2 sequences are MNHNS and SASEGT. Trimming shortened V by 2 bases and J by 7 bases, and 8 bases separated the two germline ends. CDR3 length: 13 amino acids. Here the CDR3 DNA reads TGTGCCAGCAGTGAATCCAGGGTTGAAAAACTGTTTTTT. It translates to CASSESRVEKLFF.

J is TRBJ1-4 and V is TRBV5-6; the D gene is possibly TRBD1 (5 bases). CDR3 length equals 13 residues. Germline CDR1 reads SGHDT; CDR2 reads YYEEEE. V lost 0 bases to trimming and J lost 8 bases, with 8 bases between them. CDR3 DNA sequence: TGTGCCAGCAGCTTGGTGCGGGGCGAAAAACTGTTTTTT. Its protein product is CASSLVRGEKLFF.

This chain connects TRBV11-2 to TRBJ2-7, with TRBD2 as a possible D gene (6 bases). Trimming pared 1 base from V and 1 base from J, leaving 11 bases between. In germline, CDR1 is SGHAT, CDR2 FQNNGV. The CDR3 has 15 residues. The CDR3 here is CASSLVGTPSYEQYF. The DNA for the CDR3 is TGTGCCAGCAGCTTAGTCGGGACTCCATCCTACGAGCAGTACTTC.

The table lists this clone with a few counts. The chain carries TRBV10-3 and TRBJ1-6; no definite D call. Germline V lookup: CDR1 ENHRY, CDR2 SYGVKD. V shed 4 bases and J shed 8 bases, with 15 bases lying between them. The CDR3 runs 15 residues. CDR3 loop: CAISVGLTGDSPLHF. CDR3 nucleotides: TGTGCCATCAGTGTCGGCCTTACCGGTGATTCACCCCTCCACTTT.

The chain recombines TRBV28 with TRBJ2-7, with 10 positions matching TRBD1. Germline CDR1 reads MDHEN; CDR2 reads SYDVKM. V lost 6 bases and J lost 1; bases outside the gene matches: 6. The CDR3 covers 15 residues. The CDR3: CASSQTGGESYEQYF. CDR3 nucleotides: TGTGCCAGCAGCCAGACAGGGGGCGAGTCCTACGAGCAGTACTTC. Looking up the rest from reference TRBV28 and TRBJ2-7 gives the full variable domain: DVKVTQSSRYLVKRTGEKVFLECVQDMDHENMFWYRQDPGLGLRLIYFSYDVKMKEKGDIPEGYSVSREKKERFSLILESASTNQTSMYLCASSQTGGESYEQYFGPGTRLTVT.

In nucleotides, the CDR3 is TGTGCCAGCAGTGAATATCACCGAAACACTGAAGCTTTCTTT. Its protein is CASSEYHRNTEAFF. This chain links TRBV6-1 with TRBJ1-1; D is ambiguous. This CDR3 is 14 amino acids long. Looked up from germline, CDR1 is MNHNS and CDR2 is SASEGT. V lost 2 bases to trimming and J lost 2 bases, with 9 bases between them.

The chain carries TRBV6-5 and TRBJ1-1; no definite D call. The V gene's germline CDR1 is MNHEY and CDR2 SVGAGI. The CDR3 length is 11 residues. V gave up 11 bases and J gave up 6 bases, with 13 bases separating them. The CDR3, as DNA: TGTGCCGCCTTTAACCAGGCTGAAGCTTTCTTT. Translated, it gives CAAFNQAEAFF.

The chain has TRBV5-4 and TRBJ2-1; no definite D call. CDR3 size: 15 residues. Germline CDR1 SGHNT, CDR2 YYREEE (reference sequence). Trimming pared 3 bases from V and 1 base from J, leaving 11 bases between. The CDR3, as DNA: TGTGCCAGCAGCTCAGGCGTAGGGTCCTACAATGAGCAGTTCTTC. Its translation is CASSSGVGSYNEQFF. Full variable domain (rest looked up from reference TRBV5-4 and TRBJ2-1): ETGVTQSPTHLIKTRGQQVTLRCSSQSGHNTVSWYQQALGQGPQFIFQYYREEENGRGNFPPRFSGLQFPNYSSELNVNALELDDSALYLCASSSGVGSYNEQFFGPGTRLTVL.

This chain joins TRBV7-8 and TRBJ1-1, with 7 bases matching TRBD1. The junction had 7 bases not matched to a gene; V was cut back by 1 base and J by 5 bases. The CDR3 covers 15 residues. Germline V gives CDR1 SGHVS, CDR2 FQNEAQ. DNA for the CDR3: TGTGCCAGCAGCTTAGGTCCAGGGGGGGGTACTGAAGCTTTCTTT. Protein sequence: CASSLGPGGGTEAFF.

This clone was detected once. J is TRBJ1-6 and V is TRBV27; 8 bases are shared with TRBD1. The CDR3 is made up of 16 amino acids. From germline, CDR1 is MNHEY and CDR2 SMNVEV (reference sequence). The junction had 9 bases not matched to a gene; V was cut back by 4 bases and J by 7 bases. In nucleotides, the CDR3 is TGTGCCAGCAGTTCCTCGGACAGGGACAAAAATTCACCCCTCCACTTT. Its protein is CASSSSDRDKNSPLHF.

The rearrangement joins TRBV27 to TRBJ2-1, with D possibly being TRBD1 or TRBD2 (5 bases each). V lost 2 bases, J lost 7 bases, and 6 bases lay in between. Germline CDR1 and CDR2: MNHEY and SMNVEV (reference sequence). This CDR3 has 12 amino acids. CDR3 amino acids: CASSLGGNEQFF. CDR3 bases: TGTGCCAGCAGTTTAGGGGGTAATGAGCAGTTCTTC.

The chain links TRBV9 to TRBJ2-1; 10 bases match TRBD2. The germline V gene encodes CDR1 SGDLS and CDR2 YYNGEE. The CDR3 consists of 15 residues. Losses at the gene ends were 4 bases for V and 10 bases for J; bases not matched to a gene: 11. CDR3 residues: CASSPPVAGGEEQFF. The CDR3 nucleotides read TGTGCCAGCAGCCCACCCGTAGCGGGGGGCGAAGAGCAGTTCTTC.

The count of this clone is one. DNA of the CDR3: TGTGCCAGCAGTTACCAGGGGGCTAGTACAGCTTTCTTT. Protein: CASSYQGASTAFF. The chain has TRBV6-6 and TRBJ1-1, with 8 bases identical to TRBD1. Germline V gene data show CDR1 as MNHNY and CDR2 as SVGAGI (reference sequence). This CDR3 has 13 residues. J gave up 10 bases and V 2 bases, and 6 bases lay outside the gene matches.

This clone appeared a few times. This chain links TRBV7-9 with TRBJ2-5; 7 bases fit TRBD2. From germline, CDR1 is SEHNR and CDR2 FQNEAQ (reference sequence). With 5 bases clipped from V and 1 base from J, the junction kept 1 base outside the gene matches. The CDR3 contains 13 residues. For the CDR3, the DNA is TGTGCCAGCAGCCCTAGCGGCCAAGAGACCCAGTACTTC. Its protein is CASSPSGQETQYF.

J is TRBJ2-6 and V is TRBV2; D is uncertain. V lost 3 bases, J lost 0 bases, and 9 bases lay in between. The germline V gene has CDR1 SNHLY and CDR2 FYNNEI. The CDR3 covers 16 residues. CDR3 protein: CASSETRSSGANVLTF. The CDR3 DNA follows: TGTGCCAGCAGTGAGACCCGAAGCTCTGGGGCCAACGTCCTGACTTTC.

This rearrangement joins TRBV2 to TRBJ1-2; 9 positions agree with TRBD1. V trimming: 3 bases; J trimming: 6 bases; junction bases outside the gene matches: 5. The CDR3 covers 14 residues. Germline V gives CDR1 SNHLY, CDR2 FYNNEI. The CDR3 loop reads CASSDWGQGDGYTF. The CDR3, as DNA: TGTGCCAGCAGTGACTGGGGACAGGGTGATGGCTACACCTTC. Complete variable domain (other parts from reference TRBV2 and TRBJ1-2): EPEVTQTPSHQVTQMGQEVILRCVPISNHLYFYWYRQILGQKVEFLVSFYNNEISEKSEIFDDQFSVERPDGSNFTLKIRSTKLEDSAMYFCASSDWGQGDGYTFGSGTRLTVV.

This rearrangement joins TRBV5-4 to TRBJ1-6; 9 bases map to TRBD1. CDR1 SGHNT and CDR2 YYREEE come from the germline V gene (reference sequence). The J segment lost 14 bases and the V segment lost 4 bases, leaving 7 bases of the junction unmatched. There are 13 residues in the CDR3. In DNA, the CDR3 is TGTGCCAGCAGCCCGGGACAGGGACAGTCCCTCCACTTT. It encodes CASSPGQGQSLHF.

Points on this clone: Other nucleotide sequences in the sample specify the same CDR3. The CDR3 here is CASSLARDSSYNSPLHF. CDR3 nucleotide sequence: TGTGCCAGCAGCTTAGCGCGGGACAGCTCCTATAATTCACCCCTCCACTTT. The chain carries TRBV7-9 and TRBJ1-6; 7 nucleotides agree with TRBD1. CDR3 size: 17 residues. Germline V gene sequence: CDR1 SEHNR, CDR2 FQNEAQ (reference sequence). J was trimmed by 0 bases and V by 0 bases; bases with no gene match: 2.

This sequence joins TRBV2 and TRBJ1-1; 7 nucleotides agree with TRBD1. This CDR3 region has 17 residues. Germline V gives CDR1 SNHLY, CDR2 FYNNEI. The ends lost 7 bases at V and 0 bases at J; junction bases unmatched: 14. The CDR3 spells CASTFTGVGPLNTEAFF. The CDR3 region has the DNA TGTGCCAGCACCTTTACAGGGGTTGGCCCCTTGAACACTGAAGCTTTCTTT.

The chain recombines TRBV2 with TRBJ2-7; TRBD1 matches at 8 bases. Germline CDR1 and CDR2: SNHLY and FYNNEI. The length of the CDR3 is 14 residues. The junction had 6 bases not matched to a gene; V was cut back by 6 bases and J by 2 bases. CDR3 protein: CASSDGDRTYEQYF. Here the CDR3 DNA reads TGTGCCAGCAGCGATGGGGACAGGACCTACGAGCAGTACTTC.

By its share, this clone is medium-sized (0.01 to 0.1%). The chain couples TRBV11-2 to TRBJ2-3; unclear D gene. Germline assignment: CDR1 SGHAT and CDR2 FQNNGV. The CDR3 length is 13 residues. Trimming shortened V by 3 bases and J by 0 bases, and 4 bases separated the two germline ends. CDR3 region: CASSFFSTDTQYF. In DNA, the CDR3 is TGTGCCAGCAGCTTCTTTAGCACAGATACGCAGTATTTT.

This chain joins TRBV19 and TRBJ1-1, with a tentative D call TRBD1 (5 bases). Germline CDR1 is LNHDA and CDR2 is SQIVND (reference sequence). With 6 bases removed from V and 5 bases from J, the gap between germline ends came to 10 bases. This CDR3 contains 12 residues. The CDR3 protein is CASRRGVTEAFF. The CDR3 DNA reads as TGTGCCAGTAGGCGGGGGGTGACTGAAGCTTTCTTT.

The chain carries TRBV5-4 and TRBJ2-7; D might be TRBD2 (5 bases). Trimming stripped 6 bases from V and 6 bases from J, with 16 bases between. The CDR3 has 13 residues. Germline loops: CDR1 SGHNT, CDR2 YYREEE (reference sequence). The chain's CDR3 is CASTTLGRSEQYF. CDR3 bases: TGTGCCAGCACCACGCTTGGGAGATCCGAGCAGTACTTC.